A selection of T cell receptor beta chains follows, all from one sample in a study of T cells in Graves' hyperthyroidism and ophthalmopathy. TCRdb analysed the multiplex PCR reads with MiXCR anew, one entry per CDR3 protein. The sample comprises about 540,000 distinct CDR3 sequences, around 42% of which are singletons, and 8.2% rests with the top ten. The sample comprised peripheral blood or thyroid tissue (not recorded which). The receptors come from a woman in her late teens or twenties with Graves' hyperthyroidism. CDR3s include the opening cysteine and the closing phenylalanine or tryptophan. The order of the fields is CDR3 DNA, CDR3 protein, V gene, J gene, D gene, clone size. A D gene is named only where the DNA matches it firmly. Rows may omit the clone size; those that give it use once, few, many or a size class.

cdr3_nt: TGCAGTGCTAGTGCTTGGAGACAGCTGGGCCCTGAAGCTTTCTTT
cdr3_aa: CSASAWRQLGPEAFF
v_call: TRBV20-1
j_call: TRBJ1-1
d_call: -
clone_size: -

cdr3_nt: TGCAGTGCTGGGGGACAGGGGAACGAGCAGTACTTC
cdr3_aa: CSAGGQGNEQYF
v_call: TRBV20-1
j_call: TRBJ2-7
d_call: TRBD1
clone_size: few

cdr3_nt: TGTGCCAGCAGCAGGTTCGGGACAGGGGGACAGAACTATGGCTACACCTTC
cdr3_aa: CASSRFGTGGQNYGYTF
v_call: TRBV7-9
j_call: TRBJ1-2
d_call: TRBD1
clone_size: -

cdr3_nt: TGTGCCAGCAGCACTATTCAGGACCCGAACACCGGGGAGCTGTTTTTT
cdr3_aa: CASSTIQDPNTGELFF
v_call: TRBV14
j_call: TRBJ2-2
d_call: -
clone_size: -

cdr3_nt: TGTGCCAGCAGTGAGTCAAAGGGGGCGGACTCAACTAATGAAAAACTGTTTTTT
cdr3_aa: CASSESKGADSTNEKLFF
v_call: TRBV6-1
j_call: TRBJ1-4
d_call: TRBD1
clone_size: -

cdr3_nt: TGTGCCAGCAGTGACGAGCAGTACTTC
cdr3_aa: CASSDEQYF
v_call: TRBV2
j_call: TRBJ2-7
d_call: -
clone_size: -

cdr3_nt: TGTGCCAGCAGATCAGGGGGTGGTCAGCCCCAGCATTTT
cdr3_aa: CASRSGGGQPQHF
v_call: TRBV29-1
j_call: TRBJ1-5
d_call: TRBD1
clone_size: -

cdr3_nt: TGTGCCAGCAGCGGAGGACTAGGAGCAGGAGAGACCCAGTACTTC
cdr3_aa: CASSGGLGAGETQYF
v_call: TRBV7-2
j_call: TRBJ2-5
d_call: TRBD2
clone_size: -

cdr3_nt: TGTGCCATCAGTGGAAGGCAAAATGAAAAACTGTTTTTT
cdr3_aa: CAISGRQNEKLFF
v_call: TRBV10-3
j_call: TRBJ1-4
d_call: -
clone_size: many

cdr3_nt: TGTGCCAGTCGTCAGGGAGAGGCGGGAGACCACGAGCAGTACTTC
cdr3_aa: CASRQGEAGDHEQYF
v_call: TRBV19
j_call: TRBJ2-7
d_call: TRBD2
clone_size: -

cdr3_nt: TGTGCCAGCAGCTTGGCCGGGACAGGAGAAGAGACCCAGTACTTC
cdr3_aa: CASSLAGTGEETQYF
v_call: TRBV5-8
j_call: TRBJ2-5
d_call: TRBD1
clone_size: few

cdr3_nt: TGTGCCAGCAGTTACACAGCTTACGAGCAGTACTTC
cdr3_aa: CASSYTAYEQYF
v_call: TRBV6-1
j_call: TRBJ2-7
d_call: -
clone_size: few

cdr3_nt: TGTGCCAGCAGCTTAAGAGGGGATTCACCCCTCCACTTT
cdr3_aa: CASSLRGDSPLHF
v_call: TRBV7-8
j_call: TRBJ1-6
d_call: -
clone_size: many

cdr3_nt: TGTGCCAGCAGTAAGTCCGAATTCCATGAAAAACTGTTTTTT
cdr3_aa: CASSKSEFHEKLFF
v_call: TRBV2
j_call: TRBJ1-4
d_call: -
clone_size: many

cdr3_nt: TGTGCCACCAGTGATCGCGGGAGCTTTGACGAGCAGTACTTC
cdr3_aa: CATSDRGSFDEQYF
v_call: TRBV24-1
j_call: TRBJ2-7
d_call: TRBD2
clone_size: few

cdr3_nt: TGTGCCAGCAGTTCGCAAGGACAGGGGGGGACTCAGCCCCAGCATTTT
cdr3_aa: CASSSQGQGGTQPQHF
v_call: TRBV2
j_call: TRBJ1-5
d_call: TRBD1
clone_size: -